This section outlines one T cell receptor beta chain sequence together with its context. The entry originates in a study of cytomegalovirus exposure and HLA in healthy donors. PCR primers comprised 60 Vbeta and 13 Jbeta primers. Only in-frame clones appear in the TCRdb table, and some are missing; sequencing was by immunoSEQ multiplex PCR. The profile shows 100,000 to 150,000 clones, approximately 80% of them singletons. The CDR3 length is 15 residues. Looked up from germline, CDR1 is SSHAT and CDR2 is FNYEAQ (reference sequence). J gave up 6 bases and V 5 bases, and 5 bases lay outside the gene matches.

The chain uses TRBV7-7 and TRBJ2-3; 13 nucleotides match TRBD2. This TCR was sampled from a man aged 40-49 years in good health and CMV-seronegative. The sample consisted of PBMCs. DNA for the CDR3: TGTGCCAGCAGCAGACTAGCGGGGGGTTTTGATACGCAGTATTTT. Translated, it gives CASSRLAGGFDTQYF. The full variable domain, completed using reference TRBV7-7 and TRBJ2-3, is GAGVSQSPRYKVTKRGQDVTLRCDPISSHATLYWYQQALGQGPEFLTYFNYEAQPDKSGLPSDRFSAERPEGSISTLTIQRTEQRDSAMYRCASSRLAGGFDTQYFGPGTRLTVL.